This TCR beta chain emerged from a study of blood T cell repertoires in COVID-19. TCRdb's table, derived via immunoSEQ multiplex PCR, lists solely in-frame clones and lacks some. This table holds some 320,000 clones, 85% found once. Germline V gene sequence: CDR1 LNHDA, CDR2 SQIVND (reference sequence). With V trimmed by 7 bases and J by 6 bases, 10 bases remained unmatched. CDR3 size: 14 residues. The sample holds one count of this clone. Exposed participants came across a COVID-19 case within 2 weeks before study entry. The TCR was taken from a woman in her twenties or thirties who had been exposed to COVID-19. The sample was PBMCs or T cells enriched from blood (not recorded which). The chain carries TRBV19 and TRBJ1-1; 8 bases match TRBD1. For the CDR3, the DNA is TGTGCCAGTAACATTAGACAGGGGTTCGCTGAAGCTTTCTTT. This codes for CASNIRQGFAEAFF.